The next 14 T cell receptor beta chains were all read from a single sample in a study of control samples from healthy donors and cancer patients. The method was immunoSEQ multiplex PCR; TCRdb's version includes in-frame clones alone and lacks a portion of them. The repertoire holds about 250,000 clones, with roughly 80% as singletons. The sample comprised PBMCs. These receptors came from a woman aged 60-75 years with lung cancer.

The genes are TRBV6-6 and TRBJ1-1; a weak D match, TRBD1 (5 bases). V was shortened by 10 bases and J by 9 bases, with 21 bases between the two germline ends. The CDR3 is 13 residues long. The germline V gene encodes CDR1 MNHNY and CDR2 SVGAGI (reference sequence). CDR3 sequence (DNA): TGTGCCACCTCAACGCATATGCAGGGCCAAGCTTTCTTT. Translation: CATSTHMQGQAFF.

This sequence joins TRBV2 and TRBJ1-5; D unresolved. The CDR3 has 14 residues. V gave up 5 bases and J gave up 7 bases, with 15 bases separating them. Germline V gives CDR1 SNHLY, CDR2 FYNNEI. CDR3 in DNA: TGTGCCAGCAGTCCCGACGGATGGGGACAGCCCCAGCATTTT. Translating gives CASSPDGWGQPQHF.

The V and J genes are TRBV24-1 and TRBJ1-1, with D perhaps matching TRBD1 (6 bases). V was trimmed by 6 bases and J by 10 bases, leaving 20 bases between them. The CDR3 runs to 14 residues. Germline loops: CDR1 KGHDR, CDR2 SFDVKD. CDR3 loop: CATSQAGTGRGAFF. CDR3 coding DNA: TGTGCCACCAGTCAAGCCGGAACAGGGCGGGGAGCTTTCTTT.

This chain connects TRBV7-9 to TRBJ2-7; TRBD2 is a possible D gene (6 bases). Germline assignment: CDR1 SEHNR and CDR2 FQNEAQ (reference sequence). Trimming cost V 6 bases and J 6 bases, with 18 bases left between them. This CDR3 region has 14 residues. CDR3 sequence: CASRPAGKTGEQYF. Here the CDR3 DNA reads TGTGCCAGCAGGCCGGCGGGGAAGACGGGCGAGCAGTACTTC.

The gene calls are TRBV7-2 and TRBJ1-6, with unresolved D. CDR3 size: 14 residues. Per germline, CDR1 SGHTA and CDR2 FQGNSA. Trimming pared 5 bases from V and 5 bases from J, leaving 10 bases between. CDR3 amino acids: CASSPPQDNSPLHF. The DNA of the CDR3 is TGTGCCAGCAGCCCGCCTCAAGATAATTCACCCCTCCACTTT.

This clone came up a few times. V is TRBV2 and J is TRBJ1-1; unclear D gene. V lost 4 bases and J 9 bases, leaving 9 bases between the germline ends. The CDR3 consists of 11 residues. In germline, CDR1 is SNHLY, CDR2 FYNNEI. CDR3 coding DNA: TGTGCCAGCAGTGTCTTTGATAAAGCTTTCTTT. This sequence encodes CASSVFDKAFF.

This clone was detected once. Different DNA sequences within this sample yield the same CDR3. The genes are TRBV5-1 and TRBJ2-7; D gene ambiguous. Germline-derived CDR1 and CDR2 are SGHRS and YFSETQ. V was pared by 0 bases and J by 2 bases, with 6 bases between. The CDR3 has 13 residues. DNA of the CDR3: TGCGCCAGCAGCTTGGCCGGAACCTACGAGCAGTACTTC. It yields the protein CASSLAGTYEQYF.

CDR3 protein: CASSHGGAGEKLFF. CDR3 DNA sequence: TGTGCCAGCAGCCACGGGGGCGCGGGTGAAAAACTGTTTTTT. The chain links TRBV3-1 (or the pseudogene TRBV3-2) to TRBJ1-4; D perhaps matches TRBD1 (6 bases). Germline V lookup: CDR1 LGHDT, CDR2 YNNKEL (reference sequence). V lost 3 bases and J lost 7, with 12 bases in between. This CDR3 is built from 14 residues.

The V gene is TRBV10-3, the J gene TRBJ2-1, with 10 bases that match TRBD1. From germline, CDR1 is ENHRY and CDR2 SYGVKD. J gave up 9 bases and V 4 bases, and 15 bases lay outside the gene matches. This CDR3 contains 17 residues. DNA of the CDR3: TGTGCCATCAGTGGAAGCCCCGGACAGGGGGTCATCGCTGAGCAGTTCTTC. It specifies CAISGSPGQGVIAEQFF.

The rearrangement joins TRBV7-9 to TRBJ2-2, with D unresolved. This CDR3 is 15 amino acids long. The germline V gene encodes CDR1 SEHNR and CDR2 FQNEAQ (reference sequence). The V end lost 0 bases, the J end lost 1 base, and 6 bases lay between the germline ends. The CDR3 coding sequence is TGTGCCAGCAGCTTAGCGGCCCTGAACACCGGGGAGCTGTTTTTT. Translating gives CASSLAALNTGELFF.

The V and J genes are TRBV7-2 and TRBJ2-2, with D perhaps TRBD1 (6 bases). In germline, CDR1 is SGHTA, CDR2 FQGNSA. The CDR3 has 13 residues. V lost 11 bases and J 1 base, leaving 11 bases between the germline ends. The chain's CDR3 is CASEDRNTGELFF. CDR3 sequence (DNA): TGTGCCTCGGAGGACAGGAACACCGGGGAGCTGTTTTTT.

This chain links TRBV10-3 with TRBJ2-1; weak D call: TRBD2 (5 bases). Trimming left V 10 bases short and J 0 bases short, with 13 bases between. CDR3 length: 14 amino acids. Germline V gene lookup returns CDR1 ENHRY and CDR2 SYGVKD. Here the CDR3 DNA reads TGTGCCACCTCCCTAGCCAGCTCCTACAATGAGCAGTTCTTC. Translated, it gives CATSLASSYNEQFF.

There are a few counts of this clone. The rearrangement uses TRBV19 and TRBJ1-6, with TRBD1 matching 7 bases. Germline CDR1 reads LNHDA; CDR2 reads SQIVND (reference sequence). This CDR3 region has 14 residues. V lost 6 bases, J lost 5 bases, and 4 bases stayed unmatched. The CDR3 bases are TGTGCCAGTAGGGGACAGCCAAATAATTCACCCCTCCACTTT. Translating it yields CASRGQPNNSPLHF.

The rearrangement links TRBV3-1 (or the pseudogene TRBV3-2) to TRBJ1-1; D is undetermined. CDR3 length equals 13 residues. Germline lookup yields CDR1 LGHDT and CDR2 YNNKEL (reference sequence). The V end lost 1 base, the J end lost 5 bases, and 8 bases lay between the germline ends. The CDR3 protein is CASSQVTETEAFF. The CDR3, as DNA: TGTGCCAGCAGCCAAGTAACGGAAACTGAAGCTTTCTTT.